The present TCR beta chain was sequenced within a study of graft-versus-host responses after intestinal transplantation. Study summary: Transplants were multivisceral, liver-intestinal, or isolated intestinal. Tacrolimus plus steroids were given to all recipients for approximately three years, preceded by anti-thymocyte globulin induction.

General study points: Some GvH clones appeared in ileal mucosa or blood before recipient bone marrow.

The assay was immunoSEQ multiplex PCR, and TCRdb's table has in-frame clones only and misses some. This sample has some 110,000 clones, with 93% found just once. In germline, CDR1 is MNHNS, CDR2 SASEGT. Trimming removed 8 bases from V and 6 bases from J; junction bases left unmatched: 4. The CDR3 sequence is 12 residues long. With regard to this clone: Its antigen is undetermined.

This sequence originates from a human donor who was the organ donor for an intestinal transplant. The sample in question was unstimulated CD8+ T cells sorted from spleen or lymph node cells, obtained before transplant. The rearrangement links TRBV6-1 to TRBJ1-5, with TRBD1 matching 7 bases. CDR3 nucleotides: TGTGCCAGCCGCCAGGGGGGTCAGCCCCAGCATTTT. The encoded protein is CASRQGGQPQHF.